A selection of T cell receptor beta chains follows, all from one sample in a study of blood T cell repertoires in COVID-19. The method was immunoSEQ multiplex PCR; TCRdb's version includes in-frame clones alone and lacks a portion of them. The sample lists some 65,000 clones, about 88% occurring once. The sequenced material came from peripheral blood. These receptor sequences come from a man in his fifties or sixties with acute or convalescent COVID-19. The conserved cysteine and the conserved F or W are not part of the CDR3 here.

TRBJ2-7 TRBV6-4 ASIPGTFSYEQY
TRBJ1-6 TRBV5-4 ASSVGQGNSPLH
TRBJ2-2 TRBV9 ASNAASQPGELF
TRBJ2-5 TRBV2 ASTSRDRAQETQY
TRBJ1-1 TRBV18 ASSPQGFGNTEAF
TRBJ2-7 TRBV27 ASSLGQGAEQY
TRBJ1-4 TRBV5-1 ASSRGTAEKLF
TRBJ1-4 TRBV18 ASSPAGRSNEKLF
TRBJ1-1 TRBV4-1 ASSQEGKGLPAF
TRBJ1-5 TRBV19 ASSAQGATGQPQH
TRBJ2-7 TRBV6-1 ASSEATTGTYYEQY
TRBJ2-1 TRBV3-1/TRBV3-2 ASSQEQGAYNEQF
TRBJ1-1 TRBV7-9 ASEGTGAIEAF
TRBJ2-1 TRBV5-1 ASSLRQGGEQF
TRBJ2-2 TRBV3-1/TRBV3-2 ASSLARTGWTGELF
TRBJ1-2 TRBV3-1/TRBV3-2 ASSRPTGYGYT
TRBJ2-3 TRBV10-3 AISEGLAEDTQY
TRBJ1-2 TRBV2 ASRERGYNYGYT
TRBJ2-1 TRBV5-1 ASSLGGGSSYNEQF
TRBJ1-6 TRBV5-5 ASSLETGVRFVH
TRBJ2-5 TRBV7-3 ASSLFSGSQTQY
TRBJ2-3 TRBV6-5 ASRGLSDTQY
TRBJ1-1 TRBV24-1 ATSPGGAEAF
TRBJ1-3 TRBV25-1 ASSPLGDRDSGNTIY
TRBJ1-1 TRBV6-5 ASRFGGLMNTEAF
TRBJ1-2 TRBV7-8 ASSLAQTGFNYGYT
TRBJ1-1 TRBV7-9 ASSPLGGGGQMNTEAF
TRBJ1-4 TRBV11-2 ASSLVGSLPTNEKLF
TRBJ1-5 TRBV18 ASSPSLNQPQH
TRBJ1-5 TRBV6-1 ASSEFGTGNQPQH
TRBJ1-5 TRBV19 ASSDQGTMRSQPQH
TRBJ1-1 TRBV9 ASSVLSVRGTF
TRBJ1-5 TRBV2 ASREPGQRNQPQH
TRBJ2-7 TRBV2 ASTLSDSYEQY
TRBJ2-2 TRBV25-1 ASSELQTNTGELF
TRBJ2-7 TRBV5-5 ASSFGTGGTYGQY
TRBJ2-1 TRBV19 ASSRSPGNEQF
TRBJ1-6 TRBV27 ASSRITGTGHSPLH
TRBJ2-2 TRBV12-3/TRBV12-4 ASRVLDAELF
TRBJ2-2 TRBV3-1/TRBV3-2 ASSVRTNTGELF
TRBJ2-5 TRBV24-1 ATSDPTGTGPETQY
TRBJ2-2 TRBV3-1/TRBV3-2 ASSQRAGGELF
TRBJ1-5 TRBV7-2 ASSLADGTPQH